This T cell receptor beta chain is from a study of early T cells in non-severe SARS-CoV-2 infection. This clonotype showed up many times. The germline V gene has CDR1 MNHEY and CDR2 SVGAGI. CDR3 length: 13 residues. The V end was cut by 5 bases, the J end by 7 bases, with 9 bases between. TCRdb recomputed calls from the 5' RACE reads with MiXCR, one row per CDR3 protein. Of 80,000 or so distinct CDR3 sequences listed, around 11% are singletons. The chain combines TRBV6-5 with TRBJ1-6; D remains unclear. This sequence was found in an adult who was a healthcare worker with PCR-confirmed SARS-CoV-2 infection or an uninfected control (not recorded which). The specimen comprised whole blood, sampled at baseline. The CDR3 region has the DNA TGTGCCAGCAGTAGAGGATTCAATTCACCCCTCCACTTT. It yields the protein CASSRGFNSPLHF.